This T cell receptor beta chain was captured by sequencing in a study of beta chain features in type 1 diabetes. Findings and limits, study-wide: Across all four CD4+ subsets, people with type 1 diabetes showed modestly shorter TCRB CDR3s. In type 1 diabetes patients, VDJ junctions had fewer insertions; deletions at these junctions were more frequent.

The length of the CDR3 is 12 residues. Germline-derived CDR1 and CDR2 are WNHNN and SYGVQD (reference sequence). The germline V and J ends were trimmed by 4 bases and 6 bases, with 10 bases remaining between them. What was sequenced were expressed TCRB transcripts, since all of the isolated RNA had been reverse transcribed. Using immunoSEQ multiplex PCR, the repertoire was profiled, and TCRdb retains in-frame clones only, with some absent. The table shows about 740,000 clones, with roughly 13% occurring only once. Only a few counts were recorded for this clone. The antigen is not known. Cell sorting via CD45RO/CCR7/CD25/CD127/CD95/CD27 was performed to obtain CD4+ naive, central memory, regulatory and stem cell-like memory cells.

This TCR derives from a man younger than 35 with type 1 diabetes. The chain employs TRBV10-1 and TRBJ2-7; D is unresolved. The material sequenced was naive CD4+ T cells from blood. The CDR3 region is CASSVDGPEQYF. The CDR3 region has the DNA TGCGCCAGCAGTGTCGACGGGCCCGAGCAGTACTTC.